This T cell receptor (beta chain) stems from a study of cytomegalovirus exposure and HLA in healthy donors. The CDR3 has 15 amino acids. After removal of 4 bases from V and 6 bases from J, the junction contained 7 bases not matched to a gene. Germline CDR1 reads SGHTS; CDR2 reads YDEGEE. 13 Jbeta primers and 60 Vbeta primers were used for the PCR. TCRdb's table, derived via immunoSEQ multiplex PCR, lists solely in-frame clones and lacks some. Here the sample spans 98,000 or so clones, approximately 71% being singletons. The chain couples TRBV5-8 to TRBJ2-4, with 10 nucleotides matching TRBD1. This sequence originates from a female donor in good health and CMV-seronegative. Material for sequencing was PBMCs. CDR3 in DNA: TGTGCCAGCAGCCTACCGGGACAGGGGAGAAACATTCAGTACTTC. Amino acids: CASSLPGQGRNIQYF.